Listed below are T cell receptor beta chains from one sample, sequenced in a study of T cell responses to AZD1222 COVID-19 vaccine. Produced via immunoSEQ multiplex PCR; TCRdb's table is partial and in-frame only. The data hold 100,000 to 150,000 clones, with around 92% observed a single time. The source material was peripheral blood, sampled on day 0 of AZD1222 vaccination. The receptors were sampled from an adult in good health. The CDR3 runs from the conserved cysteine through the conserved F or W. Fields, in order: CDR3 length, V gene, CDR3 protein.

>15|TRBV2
CASSVLTGGNEKLFF
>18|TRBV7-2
CASSLGLLAGRLSYEQYF
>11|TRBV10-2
CASTTNYEQYF
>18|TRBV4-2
CASSRGLAEFGGSYEQYF
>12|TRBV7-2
CASREQGPTSAF
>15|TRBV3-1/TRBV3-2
CASSQDLRRIYEQYF
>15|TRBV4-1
CASSQAETSGTEQYF
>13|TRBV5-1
CASREPGTGSYTF
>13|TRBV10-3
CAISVRVGQPQHF
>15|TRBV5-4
CASTHDRGAGTEAFF
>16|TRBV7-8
CASSLRRLAGQETQYF
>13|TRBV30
CAWNTGLNQPQHF
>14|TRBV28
CASLIGGHNQPQHF
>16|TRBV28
CVSSFSKGRGNSPLHF
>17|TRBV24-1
CATSDFFRGKGHTEAFF
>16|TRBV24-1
CATSLTSSLASDTQYF
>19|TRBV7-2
CASSSPPGTFTLTNEKLFF
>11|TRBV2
CATARSYEQYF